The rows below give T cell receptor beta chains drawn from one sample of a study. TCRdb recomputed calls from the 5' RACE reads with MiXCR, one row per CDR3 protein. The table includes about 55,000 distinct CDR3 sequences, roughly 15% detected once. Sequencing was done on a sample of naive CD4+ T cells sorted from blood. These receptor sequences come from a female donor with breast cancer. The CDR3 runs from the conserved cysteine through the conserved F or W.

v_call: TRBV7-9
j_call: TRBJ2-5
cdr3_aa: CASSGALAGGETQYF

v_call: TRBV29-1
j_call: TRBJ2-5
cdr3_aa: CSVHPGGETQYF

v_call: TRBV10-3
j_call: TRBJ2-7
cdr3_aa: CAISLDGSSYEQYF

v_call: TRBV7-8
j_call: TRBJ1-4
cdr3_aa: CASSLGQTNEKLFF

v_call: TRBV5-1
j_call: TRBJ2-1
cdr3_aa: CASSFGVVNEQFF

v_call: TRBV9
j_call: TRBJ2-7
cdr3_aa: CASSPRASGGYEQYF

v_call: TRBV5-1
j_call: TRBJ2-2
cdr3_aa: CASSEAPQTTNTGELFF

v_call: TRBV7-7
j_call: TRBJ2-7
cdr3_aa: CASSLALAGAHEQYF

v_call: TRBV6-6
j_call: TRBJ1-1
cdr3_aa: CASTFRIFTEAFF

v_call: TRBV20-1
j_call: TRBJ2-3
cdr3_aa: CSALYPDTQYF

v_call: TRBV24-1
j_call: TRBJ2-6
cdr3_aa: CATPTSGSFRANVLTF

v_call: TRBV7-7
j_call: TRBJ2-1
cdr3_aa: CASSAQQGRGEQFF

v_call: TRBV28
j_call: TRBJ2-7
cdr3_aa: CASRQLAGFYEQYF

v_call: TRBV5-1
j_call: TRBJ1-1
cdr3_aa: CASSLAGVGPNTEAFF

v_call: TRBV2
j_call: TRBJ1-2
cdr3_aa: CASSWTGTDGYTF

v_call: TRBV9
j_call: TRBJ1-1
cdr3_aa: CASSGVEKGKAFF

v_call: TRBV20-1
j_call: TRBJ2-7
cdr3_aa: CSASGTGTYEQYF

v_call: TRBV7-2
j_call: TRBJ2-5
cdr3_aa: CASSPGLALETQYF

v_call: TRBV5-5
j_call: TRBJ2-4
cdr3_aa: CASSLRTGSGIQYF

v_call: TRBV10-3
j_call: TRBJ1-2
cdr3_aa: CAISESGYDGYTF

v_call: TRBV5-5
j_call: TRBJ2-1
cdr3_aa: CASSDWRANTYEQFF

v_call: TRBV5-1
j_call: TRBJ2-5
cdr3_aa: CASSSRTGETQYF

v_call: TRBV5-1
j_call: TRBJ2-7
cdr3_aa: CASSPSGRASSYYEQYF

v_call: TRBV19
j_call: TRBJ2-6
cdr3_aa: CASSIQGNVLTF

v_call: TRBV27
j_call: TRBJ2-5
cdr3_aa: CASSHRDGGRTQYF

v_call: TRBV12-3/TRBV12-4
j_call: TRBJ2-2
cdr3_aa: CASSLAGGTTGELFF

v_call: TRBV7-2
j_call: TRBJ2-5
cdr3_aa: CASSFATSLAETQYF

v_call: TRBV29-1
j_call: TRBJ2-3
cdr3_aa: CSVARGGSTDTQYF

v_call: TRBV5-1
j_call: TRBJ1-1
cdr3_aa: CASSLVPGTHTEAFF

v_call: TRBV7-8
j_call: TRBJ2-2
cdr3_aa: CASSLWPPSGELFF

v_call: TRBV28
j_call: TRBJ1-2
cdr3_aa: CASTAAGGHYGYTF

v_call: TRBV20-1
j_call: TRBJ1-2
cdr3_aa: CSALNTNYGYTF

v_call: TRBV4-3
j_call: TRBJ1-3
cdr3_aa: CASSQDLSVSGNTIYF

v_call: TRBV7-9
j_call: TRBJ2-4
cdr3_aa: CASSIGTSIQYF

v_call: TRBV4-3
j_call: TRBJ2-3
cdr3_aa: CASSPGALADTQYF

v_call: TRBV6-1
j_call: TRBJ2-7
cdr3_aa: CASSETRDYEQYF

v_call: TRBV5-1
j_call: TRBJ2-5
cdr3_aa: CASSLSGQETQYF

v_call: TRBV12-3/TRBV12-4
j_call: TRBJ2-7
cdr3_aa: CASSPGTRSYEQYF

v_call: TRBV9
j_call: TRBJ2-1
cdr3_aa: CASSVGLGRVLPSYNEQFF

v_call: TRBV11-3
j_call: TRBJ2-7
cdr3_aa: CASSLTGTFYEQYF

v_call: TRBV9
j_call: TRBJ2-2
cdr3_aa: CASSAYTGELFF

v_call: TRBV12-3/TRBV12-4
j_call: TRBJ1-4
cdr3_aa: CASSRDSAEKLFF

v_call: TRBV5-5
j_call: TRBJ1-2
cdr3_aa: CASSWGQGNYGYTF

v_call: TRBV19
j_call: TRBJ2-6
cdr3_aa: CASSYRTGYSGANVLTF

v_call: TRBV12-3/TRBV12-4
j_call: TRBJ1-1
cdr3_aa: CASSSQGYTEAFF

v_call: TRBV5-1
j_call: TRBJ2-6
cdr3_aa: CASTLDPVGGANVLTF